The present T cell receptor beta chain was sequenced within a study of Graves' ophthalmopathy and Graves' hyperthyroidism. Findings and caveats of the study: The blood repertoire also included most expanded thyroid clonotypes above 0.001 frequency.

As to this clonotype: Its antigen is unknown.

With a duration under 3 months, ophthalmopathy in the donors showed moderate-to-severe activity, CAS ≥3 and NOSPECS ≥4. The authors diagnosed from clinical symptoms, serum thyroxine, TRAb, thyroid ultrasound and orbital computed tomography. Sampling more than 9 ml of fresh peripheral blood provided the PBMCs. The CDR3 spans 15 residues. Germline V gives CDR1 KGHSH, CDR2 LQKENI. V was clipped by 3 bases and J by 7 bases; unmatched bases: 9. Scientists amplified the TCR beta CDR3 regions from RNA transcripts. RT-PCR with HTBI primers came first, then second-round multiplex PCR. TCRdb re-called the multiplex PCR reads through MiXCR, storing one row per CDR3 protein. The sample lists 340,000 or so distinct CDR3 sequences, roughly a sixth occurring once.

The rearrangement uses TRBV18 and TRBJ1-5; 7 bases are a match to TRBD1. Sequenced material: peripheral blood. The origin of this receptor is an adult man with Graves' ophthalmopathy. CDR3 loop: CASSPSTGVRQPQHF. The CDR3 region has the DNA TGTGCCAGCTCACCTAGTACAGGGGTTCGACAGCCCCAGCATTTT.